These T cell receptor beta chains were read from a single sample in a study of cytomegalovirus exposure and HLA in healthy donors. TCRdb keeps only in-frame clones here, not all; method: immunoSEQ multiplex PCR. The sample lists about 97,000 clones, over 80% seen once, with around 2.6% in the top ten. The sample taken for sequencing was PBMCs. These receptors all stem from a middle-aged man in good health and CMV-seronegative. Both conserved end residues are part of each CDR3. The D gene is left open where the match is weak. Size values are once, few and many counts, or a class for expanded clones, and some rows have none.

cdr3_length j_call d_call clone_size v_call cdr3_aa cdr3_nt
15 TRBJ2-7 TRBD2 - TRBV14 CASSQDSRGASSQYF TGTGCCAGCAGCCAAGATTCGCGGGGGGCCTCATCGCAGTACTTC
15 TRBJ2-7 TRBD1 once TRBV5-6 CASRGWDRPIYEQYF TGTGCCAGCAGGGGTTGGGACAGACCGATCTATGAGCAGTACTTC
13 TRBJ1-2 - once TRBV27 CASSLEVGYGYTF TGTGCCAGCAGTTTAGAGGTTGGATATGGCTACACCTTC
14 TRBJ1-2 - - TRBV5-4 CASSLDVRNYGYTF TGTGCCAGCAGCTTGGACGTCAGAAACTATGGCTACACCTTC
14 TRBJ2-3 - - TRBV11-3 CASSLDSTTDTQYF TGTGCCAGCAGCTTGGACTCTACCACAGATACGCAGTATTTT
12 TRBJ1-2 - - TRBV19 CASIGERYGYTF TGTGCCAGTATTGGAGAACGTTATGGCTACACCTTC
14 TRBJ1-2 - few TRBV7-3 CASSLDSSNYGYTF TGTGCCAGCAGCTTAGACAGTTCTAACTATGGCTACACCTTC
14 TRBJ1-1 - - TRBV25-1 CASRGDQVNTEAFF TGTGCCAGCAGGGGAGACCAGGTGAACACTGAAGCTTTCTTT
19 TRBJ2-4 - - TRBV7-2 CASRLKASVPPLAKNIQYF TGTGCCAGCAGGTTAAAGGCTAGCGTTCCCCCCCTGGCCAAAAACATTCAGTACTTC
12 TRBJ1-1 TRBD1 - TRBV6-5 CASNRGTGEAFF TGTGCCAGCAACCGTGGGACAGGTGAAGCTTTCTTT